Each of the 27 T cell receptor beta chains below was sequenced from the same sample in a study of T cells in Graves' hyperthyroidism and ophthalmopathy (dated by TCRdb to about 2019). Libraries were prepared through multiplex PCR. The instrument was an Illumina HiSeq 2000. TCR beta CDR3 regions were amplified from RNA transcripts. A first-round RT-PCR of the TCR CDR3 used the HTBI primer set with the Qiagen OneStep RT-PCR kit. The public reads were reprocessed in TCRdb via fastp at Q25 and MiXCR, keeping in-frame beta chains. CDR3 protein sequences are deduplicated, and each keeps its most common genes and DNA. The sample table contains around 350,000 distinct CDR3 sequences; only one count was recorded for approximately 14% of them. 28% of the sample is held by the ten biggest clonotypes. Sequenced input: blood. The receptors here all came from a young woman with Graves' hyperthyroidism that later progressed to Graves' ophthalmopathy.

The table lists this clonotype with many counts. This chain connects TRBV11-2 to TRBJ1-4; 8 bases are shared with TRBD1. CDR3 length: 15 amino acids. The germline V gene encodes CDR1 SGHAT and CDR2 FQNNGV. V trimming: 3 bases; J trimming: 6 bases; junction bases outside the gene matches: 6. The CDR3 bases are TGTGCCAGCAGCTTTCCGGGACAGGTAGATGAAAAACTGTTTTTT. It encodes CASSFPGQVDEKLFF.

The rearrangement uses TRBV10-3 and TRBJ2-1, with D possibly matching TRBD1 (6 bases). The CDR3 extends over 15 amino acids. V gave up 0 bases and J gave up 5 bases, with 11 bases separating them. Germline CDR1 ENHRY, CDR2 SYGVKD. The CDR3 region has the DNA TGTGCCATCAGTGAGTCGGCAGGGACACACAATGAGCAGTTCTTC. It yields the protein CAISESAGTHNEQFF.

This chain connects TRBV4-2 to TRBJ2-7, with 9 bases that match TRBD1. The CDR3 is made up of 16 amino acids. V was pared by 3 bases and J by 2 bases, with 8 bases of the junction left unmatched. Germline CDR1 reads LGHNA; CDR2 reads YNFKEQ. CDR3 sequence (DNA): TGTGCCAGCAGCCAGGAAGGACAGGGGATAACCTACGAGCAGTACTTC. Its protein product is CASSQEGQGITYEQYF.

In this sample, this clonotype turned up many times. This chain links TRBV6-1 with TRBJ1-5, with unresolved D. The CDR3 runs 19 residues. Germline CDR1 is MNHNS and CDR2 is SASEGT. Trimming removed 2 bases from V and 2 bases from J, with 22 bases in between. The CDR3 bases are TGTGCCAGCAGTGAATCTGTGACACTTGGCTACACAGGCAATCAGCCCCAGCATTTT. Residues: CASSESVTLGYTGNQPQHF.

The rearrangement links TRBV6-1 to TRBJ2-2; weak D call: TRBD1 (5 bases). In germline, CDR1 is MNHNS, CDR2 SASEGT. This CDR3 spans 16 amino acids. V lost 5 bases to trimming and J lost 4 bases, with 17 bases between them. CDR3: CASSSPGLPATGELFF. CDR3 DNA: TGTGCCAGCAGTTCCCCAGGGTTACCTGCCACCGGGGAGCTGTTTTTT.

The gene calls are TRBV20-1 and TRBJ2-7; 11 bases line up with TRBD2. From germline, CDR1 is DFQATT and CDR2 SNEGSKA (reference sequence). This CDR3 region has 16 residues. V was clipped by 4 bases and J by 0 bases; unmatched bases: 8. DNA for the CDR3: TGCAGTGCTACGCACGAGCTAGCGGGGGGCTCCTACGAGCAGTACTTC. As protein: CSATHELAGGSYEQYF.

The chain is built from TRBV10-3 and TRBJ1-6; D is possibly TRBD1 (5 bases). This CDR3 comprises 15 residues. The germline gives CDR1 ENHRY, CDR2 SYGVKD. With 2 bases removed from V and 10 bases from J, the gap between germline ends came to 15 bases. The CDR3 DNA follows: TGTGCCATCAGTGAGCGGGACGCCTCGGCATCACCCCTCCACTTT. Residues: CAISERDASASPLHF.

This clonotype was recorded many times. In DNA form, the CDR3 reads TGTGCCAGCAGCACCTCCTCTCAGCCCCAGCATTTT. Its protein product is CASSTSSQPQHF. The chain combines TRBV28 with TRBJ1-5; no reliable D call. Germline V gene lookup returns CDR1 MDHEN and CDR2 SYDVKM. CDR3 length: 12 amino acids. The germline V and J ends were trimmed by 6 bases and 6 bases, with 9 bases remaining between them.

This clonotype was counted ten times or more. The V gene is TRBV6-1, the J gene TRBJ2-2; 12 bases are a match to TRBD1. J was trimmed by 4 bases and V by 6 bases; bases with no gene match: 3. This CDR3 region has 15 residues. Germline V gene data show CDR1 as MNHNS and CDR2 as SASEGT. CDR3 in amino acids: CASRGTGGGTGELFF. Here the CDR3 DNA reads TGTGCCAGCAGAGGGACAGGGGGCGGCACCGGGGAGCTGTTTTTT.

This clonotype was found many times. The DNA for the CDR3 is TGTGCCTGGAGTCGGGAGAGGTCCTACAATGAGCAGTTCTTC. It yields the protein CAWSRERSYNEQFF. The chain joins TRBV30 to TRBJ2-1, with a weak D call TRBD2 (6 bases). The CDR3 loop spans 14 amino acids. Germline V gene lookup returns CDR1 GTSNPN and CDR2 SVGIG (reference sequence). Trimming stripped 2 bases from V and 1 base from J, with 9 bases between.

V is TRBV7-9 and J is TRBJ1-2; a possible D gene is TRBD1 (5 bases). CDR1 and CDR2 from the germline V gene are SEHNR and FQNEAQ (reference sequence). Trimming took off 0 bases at V and 6 bases at J, with 14 bases between the two ends. This CDR3 spans 15 amino acids. The CDR3 here is CASSLAYGGKDGYTF. Written as DNA, the CDR3 is TGTGCCAGCAGCTTAGCGTACGGGGGGAAGGATGGCTACACCTTC. Based on the CDR3 plus reference TRBV7-9 and TRBJ1-2, the full variable domain is DTGVSQNPRHKITKRGQNVTFRCDPISEHNRLYWYRQTLGQGPEFLTYFQNEAQLEKSRLLSDRFSAERPKGSFSTLEIQRTEQGDSAMYLCASSLAYGGKDGYTFGSGTRLTVV.

This clonotype was seen many times. The rearrangement links TRBV2 to TRBJ1-5; D remains unclear. This CDR3 has 14 amino acids. V was clipped by 7 bases and J by 0 bases, with 10 bases between them. Germline assignment: CDR1 SNHLY and CDR2 FYNNEI. In DNA form, the CDR3 reads TGTGCCAGCACGATTATGTATAGCAATCAGCCCCAGCATTTT. It is translated as CASTIMYSNQPQHF.

This chain connects TRBV20-1 to TRBJ2-5; 9 nucleotides align to TRBD1. Germline CDR1 and CDR2: DFQATT and SNEGSKA (reference sequence). V gave up 6 bases and J gave up 4 bases; unmatched junction bases: 12. This CDR3 region has 15 residues. The CDR3 is CSAGGGTGLGETQYF. DNA for the CDR3: TGCAGTGCAGGGGGGGGGACAGGGCTCGGAGAGACCCAGTACTTC.

This clonotype appeared many times. The rearrangement links TRBV20-1 to TRBJ1-4; no clear D. In germline, CDR1 is DFQATT, CDR2 SNEGSKA (reference sequence). Between the trimmed V and J ends, which lost 5 bases and 4 bases, there was a span of 8 bases. The CDR3 is 12 residues long. The CDR3 loop reads CSAWRSNEKLFF. The CDR3, as DNA: TGCAGTGCTTGGAGGAGTAATGAAAAACTGTTTTTT.

In its sample, this clonotype was seen many times. V usage is TRBV18 and J usage is TRBJ1-1; tentatively, D is TRBD1 (6 bases). With 7 bases removed from V and 4 bases from J, the gap between germline ends came to 13 bases. The germline V gene has CDR1 KGHSH and CDR2 LQKENI. CDR3 length equals 13 residues. The CDR3 sequence: CASYETGRTEAFF. CDR3 DNA: TGTGCCAGCTACGAGACAGGTCGCACTGAAGCTTTCTTT.

In its sample, this clonotype was seen many times. The J gene is TRBJ2-1, the V gene TRBV3-1, with D perhaps matching TRBD2 (5 bases). The germline V and J ends were trimmed by 0 bases and 0 bases, with 9 bases remaining between them. Germline CDR1 is LGHDT and CDR2 is YNNKEL (reference sequence). CDR3 length: 16 residues. In DNA, the CDR3 is TGTGCCAGCAGCCAAGACCTGGGGAGCTCCTACAATGAGCAGTTCTTC. Its protein is CASSQDLGSSYNEQFF.

Concerning this clonotype itself: A junction end diverges from the germline sequence, so it may reflect a read error. The chain carries TRBV5-1 and TRBJ2-7, with a weak D call TRBD2 (6 bases). From germline, CDR1 is SGHRS and CDR2 YFSETQ. The CDR3 length is 14 residues. In nucleotides, the CDR3 is TGCGCCAGCAGCTTGGACGGGAGCTCCCACGAGCAGTACTTC. Encoded protein: CASSLDGSSHEQYF.

This clonotype showed up many times. This chain's CDR3 is CASSARHWWAQHF. The CDR3 DNA reads TGTGCCAGCAGCGCCAGGCATTGGTGGGCCCAGCATTTT. The chain carries TRBV7-2 and TRBJ1-5; no firm D call. Germline assignment: CDR1 SGHTA and CDR2 FQGNSA. This CDR3 region has 13 residues. Trimming pared 5 bases from V and 11 bases from J, leaving 16 bases between.

The chain combines TRBV20-1 with TRBJ1-1, with 7 nucleotides matching TRBD1. CDR1 and CDR2 from the germline V gene are DFQATT and SNEGSKA (reference sequence). The CDR3 is made up of 12 amino acids. The V and J ends lost 6 bases and 4 bases, in that order; junction bases with no gene match: 5. The CDR3 sequence: CSAPTGVTEAFF. CDR3 sequence (DNA): TGCAGTGCCCCTACAGGGGTCACTGAAGCTTTCTTT.

The J gene is TRBJ1-2, the V gene TRBV25-1; D is unclear. This CDR3 comprises 16 residues. The V end lost 2 bases, the J end lost 3 bases, and 16 bases lay between the germline ends. CDR1 is MGHDK and CDR2 is SYGVNS in the germline V gene. In DNA form, the CDR3 reads TGTGCCAGCAGTGAAAGGGTCTCTACCCCCGACTATGGCTACACCTTC. It translates to CASSERVSTPDYGYTF.

The chain couples TRBV5-6 to TRBJ1-6; D possibly corresponds to TRBD1 (5 bases). CDR1 SGHDT and CDR2 YYEEEE come from the germline V gene. Trimming removed 4 bases at V and 9 bases at J, with 14 bases between. The CDR3 extends over 14 amino acids. CDR3 amino acids: CASSLDSGISPLHF. DNA for the CDR3: TGTGCCAGCAGCCTTGATTCAGGGATTTCACCCCTCCACTTT. The whole variable domain, remainder taken from reference TRBV5-6 and TRBJ1-6, is DAGVTQSPTHLIKTRGQQVTLRCSPKSGHDTVSWYQQALGQGPQFIFQYYEEEERQRGNFPDRFSGHQFPNYSSELNVNALLLGDSALYLCASSLDSGISPLHFGNGTRLTVT.

The chain joins TRBV20-1 to TRBJ2-3; the D gene is possibly TRBD1 (6 bases). Germline V lookup: CDR1 DFQATT, CDR2 SNEGSKA (reference sequence). Trimming stripped 0 bases from V and 2 bases from J, with 9 bases between. There are 14 residues in the CDR3. CDR3 bases: TGCAGTGCTAGAGAGCAGGGGAACACAGATACGCAGTATTTT. Its protein product is CSAREQGNTDTQYF.

This clonotype has ten or more counts. The J gene is TRBJ2-5, the V gene TRBV7-9; D is possibly TRBD2 (6 bases). V shed 3 bases and J shed 5 bases, with 16 bases lying between them. This CDR3 is built from 15 residues. Germline V gives CDR1 SEHNR, CDR2 FQNEAQ (reference sequence). The CDR3 spells CASSFGGRAGETQYF. The CDR3 bases are TGTGCCAGCAGCTTTGGAGGGCGCGCTGGGGAGACCCAGTACTTC.

Of note for this clonotype: Since a much larger clone is just one base distant, this may be a read error. The chain is built from TRBV5-6 and TRBJ1-1, with 10 bases identical to TRBD1. The CDR3 is 14 amino acids. Per germline, CDR1 SGHDT and CDR2 YYEEEE. The CDR3 loop is CVSSWGQGITEAFF. The DNA for the CDR3 is TGTGTCAGCAGCTGGGGACAGGGGATTACTGAAGCTTTCTTT.

There are a few counts of this clonotype. The chain uses TRBV5-8 and TRBJ1-2; D is perhaps TRBD1 (6 bases). CDR1 is SGHTS, CDR2 YDEGEE, per germline. Trimming removed 1 base at V and 4 bases at J, with 11 bases between. The CDR3 sequence is 14 residues long. In DNA form, the CDR3 reads TGTGCCAGCAGCTTGCCCCCGGGGGCCTATGGCTACACCTTC. Amino acid sequence: CASSLPPGAYGYTF.

The chain recombines TRBV11-3 with TRBJ2-1; no definite D call. The CDR3 length is 13 residues. In germline, CDR1 is SGHNT, CDR2 YENEEA. Trimming left V 2 bases short and J 8 bases short, with 10 bases between. This CDR3 is CASSLTRADEQFF. In DNA form, the CDR3 reads TGTGCCAGCAGCTTAACTCGGGCCGATGAGCAGTTCTTC.

This clonotype was observed a few times. V gene TRBV27 combines with J gene TRBJ1-1, with no clear D. The CDR3 contains 15 residues. The germline V and J ends were trimmed by 1 base and 1 base, with 10 bases remaining between them. Germline CDR1 and CDR2: MNHEY and SMNVEV (reference sequence). The CDR3 coding sequence is TGTGCCAGCAGTTTATTCGCAGTCTCGAACACTGAAGCTTTCTTT. This codes for CASSLFAVSNTEAFF.